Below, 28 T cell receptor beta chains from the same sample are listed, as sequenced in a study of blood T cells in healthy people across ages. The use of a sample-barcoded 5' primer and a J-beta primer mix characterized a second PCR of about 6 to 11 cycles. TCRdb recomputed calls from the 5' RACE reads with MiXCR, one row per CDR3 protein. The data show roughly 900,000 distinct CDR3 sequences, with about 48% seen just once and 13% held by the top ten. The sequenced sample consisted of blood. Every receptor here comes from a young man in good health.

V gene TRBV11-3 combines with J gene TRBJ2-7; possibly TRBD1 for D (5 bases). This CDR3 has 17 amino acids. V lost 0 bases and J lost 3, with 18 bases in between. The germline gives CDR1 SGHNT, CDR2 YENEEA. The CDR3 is CASSLDGREYIVYEQYF. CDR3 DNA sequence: TGTGCCAGCAGCTTAGATGGCAGGGAATACATTGTCTACGAGCAGTACTTC. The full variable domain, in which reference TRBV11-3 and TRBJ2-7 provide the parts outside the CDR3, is EAGVVQSPRYKIIEKKQPVAFWCNPISGHNTLYWYLQNLGQGPELLIRYENEEAVDDSQLPKDRFSAERLKGVDSTLKIQPAELGDSAVYLCASSLDGREYIVYEQYFGPGTRLTVT.

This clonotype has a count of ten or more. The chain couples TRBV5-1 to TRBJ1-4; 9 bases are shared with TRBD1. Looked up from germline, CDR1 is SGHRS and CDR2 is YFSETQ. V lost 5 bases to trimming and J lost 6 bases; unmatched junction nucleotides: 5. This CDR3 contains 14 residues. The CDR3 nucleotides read TGCGCCAGCAGACGACAGGGGGACCATGAAAAACTGTTTTTT. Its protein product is CASRRQGDHEKLFF.

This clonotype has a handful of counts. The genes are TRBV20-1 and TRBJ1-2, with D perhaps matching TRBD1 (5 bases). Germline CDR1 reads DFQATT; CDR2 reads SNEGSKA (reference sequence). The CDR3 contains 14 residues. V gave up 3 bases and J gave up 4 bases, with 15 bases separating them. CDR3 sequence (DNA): TGCAGTGCTAGCGAATTCGGGGGTATCTATGGCTACACCTTC. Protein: CSASEFGGIYGYTF.

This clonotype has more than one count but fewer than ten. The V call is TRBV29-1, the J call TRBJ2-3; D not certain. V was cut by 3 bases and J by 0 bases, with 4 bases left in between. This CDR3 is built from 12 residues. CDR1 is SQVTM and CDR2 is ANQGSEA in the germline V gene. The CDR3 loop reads CSVDGSTDTQYF. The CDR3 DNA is TGCAGCGTTGACGGTAGCACAGATACGCAGTATTTT.

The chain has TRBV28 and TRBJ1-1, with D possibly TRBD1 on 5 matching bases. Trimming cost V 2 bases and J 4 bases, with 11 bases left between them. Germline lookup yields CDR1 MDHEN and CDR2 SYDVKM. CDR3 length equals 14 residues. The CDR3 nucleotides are TGTGCCAGCAGTTTAAATGCGGGGACCACTGAAGCTTTCTTT. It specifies CASSLNAGTTEAFF.

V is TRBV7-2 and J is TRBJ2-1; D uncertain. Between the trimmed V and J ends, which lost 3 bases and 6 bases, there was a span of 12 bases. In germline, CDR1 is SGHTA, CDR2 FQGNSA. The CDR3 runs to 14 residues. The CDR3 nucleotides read TGTGCCAGCAGCTTTCTGTACGGCATCAATGAGCAGTTCTTC. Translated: CASSFLYGINEQFF.

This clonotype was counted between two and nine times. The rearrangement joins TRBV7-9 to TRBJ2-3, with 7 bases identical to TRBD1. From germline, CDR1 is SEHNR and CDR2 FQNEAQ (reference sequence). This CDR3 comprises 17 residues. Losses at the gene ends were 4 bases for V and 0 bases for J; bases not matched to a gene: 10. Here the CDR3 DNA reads TGTGCCAGCAGCTCCCCGGGCCGGGACAGTAGCACAGATACGCAGTATTTT. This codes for CASSSPGRDSSTDTQYF.

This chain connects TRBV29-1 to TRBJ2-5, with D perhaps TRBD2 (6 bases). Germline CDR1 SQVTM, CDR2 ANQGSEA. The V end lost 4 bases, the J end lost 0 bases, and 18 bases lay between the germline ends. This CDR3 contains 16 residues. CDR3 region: CSVVGAGTNYQETQYF. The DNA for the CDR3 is TGCAGCGTTGTGGGCGCGGGGACGAACTACCAAGAGACCCAGTACTTC.

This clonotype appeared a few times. CDR3 region: CASSVDLETQYF. The CDR3 region has the DNA TGTGCCAGCAGCGTAGATCTAGAGACCCAGTACTTC. The chain is built from TRBV9 and TRBJ2-5; D is uncertain. CDR3 size: 12 residues. Trimming stripped 0 bases from V and 4 bases from J, with 4 bases between. Germline V gives CDR1 SGDLS, CDR2 YYNGEE.

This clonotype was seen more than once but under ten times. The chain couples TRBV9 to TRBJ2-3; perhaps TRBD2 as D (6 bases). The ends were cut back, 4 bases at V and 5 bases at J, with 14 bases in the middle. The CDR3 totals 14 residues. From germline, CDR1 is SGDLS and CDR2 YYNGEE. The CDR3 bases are TGTGCCAGCAGCCCGGGACTTGTCCAAGATACGCAGTATTTT. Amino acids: CASSPGLVQDTQYF.

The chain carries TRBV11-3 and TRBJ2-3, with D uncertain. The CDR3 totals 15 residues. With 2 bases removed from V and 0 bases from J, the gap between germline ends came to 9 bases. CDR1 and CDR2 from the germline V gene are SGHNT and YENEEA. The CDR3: CASSLSVSSTDTQYF. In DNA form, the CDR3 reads TGTGCCAGCAGCTTATCCGTTTCTAGCACAGATACGCAGTATTTT. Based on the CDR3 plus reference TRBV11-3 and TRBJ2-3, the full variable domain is EAGVVQSPRYKIIEKKQPVAFWCNPISGHNTLYWYLQNLGQGPELLIRYENEEAVDDSQLPKDRFSAERLKGVDSTLKIQPAELGDSAVYLCASSLSVSSTDTQYFGPGTRLTVL.

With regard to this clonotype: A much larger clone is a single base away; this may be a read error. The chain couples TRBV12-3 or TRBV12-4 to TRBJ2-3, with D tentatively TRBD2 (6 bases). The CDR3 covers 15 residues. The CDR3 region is CASSFQGTSPDAQYF. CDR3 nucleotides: TGTGCCAGCAGTTTCCAGGGCACTAGCCCAGATGCGCAGTATTTT.

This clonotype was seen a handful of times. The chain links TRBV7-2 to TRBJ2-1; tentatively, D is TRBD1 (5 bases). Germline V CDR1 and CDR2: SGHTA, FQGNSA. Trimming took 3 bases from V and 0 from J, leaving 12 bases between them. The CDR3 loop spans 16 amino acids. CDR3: CASSFWGGNSYNEQFF. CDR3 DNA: TGTGCCAGCAGCTTCTGGGGCGGAAACTCCTACAATGAGCAGTTCTTC.

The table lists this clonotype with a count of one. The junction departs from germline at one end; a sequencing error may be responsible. As DNA, the CDR3 is TGTGCCGGCAGTTTTCAGGGGGCTACGGAGGGCTACACCTTC. Amino acid sequence: CAGSFQGATEGYTF. The V gene is TRBV27, the J gene TRBJ1-2; 8 positions agree with TRBD1. The CDR3 runs to 14 residues. From germline, CDR1 is MNHEY and CDR2 SMNVEV (reference sequence).

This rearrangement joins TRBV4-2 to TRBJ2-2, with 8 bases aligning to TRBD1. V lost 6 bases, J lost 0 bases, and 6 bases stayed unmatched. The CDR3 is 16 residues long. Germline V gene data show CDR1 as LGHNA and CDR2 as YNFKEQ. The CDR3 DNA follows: TGTGCCAGCAGTCTGAAGGGACAGGCGAACACCGGGGAGCTGTTTTTT. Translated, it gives CASSLKGQANTGELFF.

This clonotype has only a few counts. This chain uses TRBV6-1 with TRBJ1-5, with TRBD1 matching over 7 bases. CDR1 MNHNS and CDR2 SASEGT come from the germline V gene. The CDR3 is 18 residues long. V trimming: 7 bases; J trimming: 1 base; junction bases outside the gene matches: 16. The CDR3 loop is CASNPYRGSGESNQPQHF. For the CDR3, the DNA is TGTGCCAGCAACCCATACAGGGGTAGCGGAGAAAGCAATCAGCCCCAGCATTTT.

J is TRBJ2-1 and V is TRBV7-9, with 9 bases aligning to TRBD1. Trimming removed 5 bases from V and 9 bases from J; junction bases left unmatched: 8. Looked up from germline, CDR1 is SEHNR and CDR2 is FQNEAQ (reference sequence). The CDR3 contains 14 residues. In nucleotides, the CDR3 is TGTGCCAGCAGCGCCATGACAGGGGGTGGTGAGCAGTTCTTC. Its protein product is CASSAMTGGGEQFF.

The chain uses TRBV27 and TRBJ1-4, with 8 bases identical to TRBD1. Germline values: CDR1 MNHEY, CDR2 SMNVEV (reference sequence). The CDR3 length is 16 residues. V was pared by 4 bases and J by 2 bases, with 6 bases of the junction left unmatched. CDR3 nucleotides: TGTGCCAGCAGTTGGTCAGGGGGCTTCACTAATGAAAAACTGTTTTTT. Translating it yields CASSWSGGFTNEKLFF.

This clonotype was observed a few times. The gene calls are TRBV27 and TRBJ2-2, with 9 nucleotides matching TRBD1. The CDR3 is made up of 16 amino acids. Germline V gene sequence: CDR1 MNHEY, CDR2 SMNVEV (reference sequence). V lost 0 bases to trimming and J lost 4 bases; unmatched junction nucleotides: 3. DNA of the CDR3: TGTGCCAGCAGTTTATCTTGGGACAGGGTCACCGGGGAGCTGTTTTTT. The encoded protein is CASSLSWDRVTGELFF.

CDR3 region: CASSLSMGSSGANVLTF. CDR3 nucleotides: TGTGCCAGCAGCCTATCGATGGGGAGCTCTGGGGCCAACGTCCTGACTTTC. The chain is built from TRBV3-1 and TRBJ2-6; maybe TRBD2 (5 bases). This CDR3 has 17 residues. Per the germline V gene, CDR1 is LGHDT and CDR2 is YNNKEL (reference sequence). The V gene lost 4 bases and the J gene lost 0 bases, with 13 bases spanning the gap.

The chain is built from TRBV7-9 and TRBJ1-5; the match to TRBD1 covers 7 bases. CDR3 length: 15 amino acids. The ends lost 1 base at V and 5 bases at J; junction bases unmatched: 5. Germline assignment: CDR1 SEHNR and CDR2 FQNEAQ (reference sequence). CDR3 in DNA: TGTGCCAGCAGCTTAGGGGACAGTAGTTATCAGCCCCAGCATTTT. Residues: CASSLGDSSYQPQHF.

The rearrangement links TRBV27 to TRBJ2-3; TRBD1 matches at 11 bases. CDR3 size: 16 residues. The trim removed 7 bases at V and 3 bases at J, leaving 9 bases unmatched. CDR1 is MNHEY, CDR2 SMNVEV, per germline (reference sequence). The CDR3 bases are TGTGCCAGCAATAAAGCGGGACAGGGGGTTACAGATACGCAGTATTTT. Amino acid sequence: CASNKAGQGVTDTQYF.

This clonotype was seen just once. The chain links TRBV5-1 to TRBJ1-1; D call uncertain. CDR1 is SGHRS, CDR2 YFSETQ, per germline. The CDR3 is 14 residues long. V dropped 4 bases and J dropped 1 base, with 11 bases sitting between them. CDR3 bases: TGCGCCAGCAGCGTTCAGAACAGGAACACTGAAGCTTTCTTT. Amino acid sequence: CASSVQNRNTEAFF.

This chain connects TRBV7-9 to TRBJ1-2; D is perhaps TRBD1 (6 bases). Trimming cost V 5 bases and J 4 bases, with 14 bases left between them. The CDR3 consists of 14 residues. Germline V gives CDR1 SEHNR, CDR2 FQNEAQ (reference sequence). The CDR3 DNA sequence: TGTGCCAGCAGCACGACAGGAGAGAGCTATGGCTACACCTTC. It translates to CASSTTGESYGYTF.

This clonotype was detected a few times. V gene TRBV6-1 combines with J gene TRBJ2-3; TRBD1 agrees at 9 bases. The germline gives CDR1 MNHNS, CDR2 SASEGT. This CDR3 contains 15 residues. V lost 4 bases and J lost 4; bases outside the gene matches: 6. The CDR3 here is CASSAGTGFSDTQYF. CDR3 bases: TGTGCCAGCAGTGCTGGGACAGGGTTTTCAGATACGCAGTATTTT.

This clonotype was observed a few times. As DNA, the CDR3 is TGCAGCGTTCCCCGCTCCGGGGGCTACACCTTC. As protein: CSVPRSGGYTF. This sequence joins TRBV29-1 and TRBJ1-2; no clear D. Trimming pared 5 bases from V and 8 bases from J, leaving 12 bases between. Germline CDR1 SQVTM, CDR2 ANQGSEA. CDR3 length: 11 amino acids. Together with reference TRBV29-1 and TRBJ1-2, the CDR3 gives the full variable domain: SAVISQKPSRDICQRGTSLTIQCQVDSQVTMMFWYRQQPGQSLTLIATANQGSEATYESGFVIDKFPISRPNLTFSTLTVSNMSPEDSSIYLCSVPRSGGYTFGSGTRLTVV.

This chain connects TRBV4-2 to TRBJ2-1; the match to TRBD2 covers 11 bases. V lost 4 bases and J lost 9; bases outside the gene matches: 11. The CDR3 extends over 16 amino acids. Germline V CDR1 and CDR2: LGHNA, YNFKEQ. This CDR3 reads CASSPGSGGAFTEQFF. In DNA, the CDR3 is TGTGCCAGCAGCCCCGGTAGCGGGGGGGCCTTTACTGAGCAGTTCTTC.

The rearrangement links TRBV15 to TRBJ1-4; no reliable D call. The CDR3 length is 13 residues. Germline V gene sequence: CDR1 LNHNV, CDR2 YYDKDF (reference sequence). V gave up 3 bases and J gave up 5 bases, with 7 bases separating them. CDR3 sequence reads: CATSSYTNEKLFF. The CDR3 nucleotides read TGTGCCACCAGCAGTTATACCAATGAAAAACTGTTTTTT. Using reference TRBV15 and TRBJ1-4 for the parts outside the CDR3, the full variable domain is DAMVIQNPRYQVTQFGKPVTLSCSQTLNHNVMYWYQQKSSQAPKLLFHYYDKDFNNEADTPDNFQSRRPNTSFCFLDIRSPGLGDTAMYLCATSSYTNEKLFFGSGTQLSVL.